This is a list of T cell receptor beta chains from one sample in a study of T cell repertoires in cytomegalovirus infection. Using its own MiXCR run on the reads, TCRdb lists one record per CDR3 protein. The sample yields some 560,000 distinct CDR3 sequences, almost 40% seen once. The antigens of these receptors remain unknown. Sequencing used cultured PBMCs, obtained from culture after CMV antigen stimulation. The receptors originated from a human donor in good health (CMV status not recorded). Some clones in this sample may be carry-over from other donors' samples. Each CDR3 is given with its conserved first and last residue. D genes are given only for firm matches. Clone size, where shown, is once, few, many, or a class for clones that have expanded.

D gene	clone size	J gene	V gene	CDR3 protein	CDR3 DNA
TRBD2	-	TRBJ2-7	TRBV6-2/TRBV6-3	CASSGLASGEQYF	TGTGCCAGCAGTGGACTAGCTTCGGGCGAGCAGTACTTC
-	-	TRBJ2-7	TRBV11-2	CASSSDPSSYEQYF	TGTGCCAGCAGCTCGGACCCAAGCTCCTACGAGCAGTACTTC
TRBD1	-	TRBJ1-5	TRBV7-8	CASSDYRGRNQPQHF	TGTGCCAGCAGCGACTACAGGGGGCGAAATCAGCCCCAGCATTTT
-	once	TRBJ1-5	TRBV27	CASAGQRNQPQHF	TGTGCCAGCGCCGGACAACGCAATCAGCCCCAGCATTTT
-	few	TRBJ1-5	TRBV7-2	CASSLGLGRQPQHF	TGTGCCAGCAGCTTAGGGTTGGGACGTCAGCCCCAGCATTTT
-	-	TRBJ1-1	TRBV7-2	CASSLGHANTEAFF	TGTGCCAGCAGCTTGGGGCACGCGAACACTGAAGCTTTCTTT
TRBD1	-	TRBJ1-4	TRBV27	CASRGQLGEKLFF	TGTGCCAGCAGGGGACAGTTGGGTGAAAAACTGTTTTTT
-	-	TRBJ2-3	TRBV7-2	CASSLVLITDTQYF	TGTGCCAGCAGCTTAGTACTCATCACAGATACGCAGTATTTT
-	-	TRBJ1-2	TRBV11-2	CASSATGTGVYGYTF	TGTGCCAGCAGCGCAACCGGGACGGGCGTCTATGGCTACACCTTC
-	-	TRBJ1-1	TRBV7-2	CASSHRLNEAFF	TGTGCCAGCAGCCACCGCCTCAATGAAGCTTTCTTT
-	few	TRBJ2-1	TRBV11-2	CASSLVAEETYNEQFF	TGTGCCAGCAGCTTAGTAGCGGAGGAGACCTACAATGAGCAGTTCTTC
-	few	TRBJ2-7	TRBV15	CATSRGRGGGTYEQYF	TGTGCCACCAGCAGAGGAAGGGGAGGGGGGACCTACGAGCAGTACTTC
-	few	TRBJ2-7	TRBV7-8	CASSLEGTRNEQYF	TGTGCCAGCAGCTTAGAAGGCACCCGGAACGAGCAGTACTTC
TRBD1	-	TRBJ2-7	TRBV5-1	CASSRTGTEYYEQYF	TGCGCCAGCAGTCGGACCGGGACAGAGTACTACGAGCAGTACTTC